This T cell receptor beta chain appears in the sequencing data of a study of blood T cell repertoires in COVID-19. Some clones are missing from TCRdb's copy, which holds only in-frame ones; the method was immunoSEQ multiplex PCR. This sample has under 250,000 clones, with approximately 85% found just once. Each participant's cohort was designated according to participant-reported clinical history. Sequenced sample: PBMCs or T cells enriched from blood (not recorded which). This TCR derives from a woman aged 50 to 60 with acute COVID-19.

The CDR3 here is CASSNSPGSSYGYTF. The CDR3 nucleotides read TGTGCCAGCAGTAACAGCCCAGGGTCCAGCTATGGCTACACCTTC. The chain has TRBV6-5 and TRBJ1-2, with a weak D call TRBD1 (5 bases). Germline values: CDR1 MNHEY, CDR2 SVGAGI. The CDR3 extends over 15 amino acids. The ends were cut back, 5 bases at V and 4 bases at J, with 17 bases in the middle.